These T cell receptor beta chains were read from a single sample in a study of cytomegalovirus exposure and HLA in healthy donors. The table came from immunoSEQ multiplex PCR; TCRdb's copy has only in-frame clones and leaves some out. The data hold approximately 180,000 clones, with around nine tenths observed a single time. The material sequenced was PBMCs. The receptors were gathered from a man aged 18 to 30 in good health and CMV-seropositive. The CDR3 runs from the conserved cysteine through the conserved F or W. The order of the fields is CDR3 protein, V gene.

CASSEVVVGEDTGELFF,TRBV4-2
CASSSGTVKETQYF,TRBV5-1
CASSLLGARQPQHF,TRBV27
CASSFQGSSYNEQFF,TRBV7-8
CSAEQGNEQFF,TRBV29-1
CASSQGQGINQPQHF,TRBV4-1
CASSWGGDYEQYF,TRBV5-8
CASSLLGLSAGYEQYF,TRBV5-5
CASSEEWGLNQPQHF,TRBV6-1
CASSATVTDTQYF,TRBV9
CATQSRRDRAYEQYF,TRBV19
CASSQAEGWGTIEAFF,TRBV4-3
CASSVGDREYEQYF,TRBV9
CASSQDGLNSYEQYF,TRBV4-3
CASSEGGGTGSYEQYF,TRBV6-1
CASSLGERELFF,TRBV7-3
CASSPGTSGSDEQFF,TRBV18
CASSHRQANTEAFF,TRBV4-1
CASSFRLAGRVF,TRBV7-9
CASSFDSSNSPLHF,TRBV5-1
CAIPGQGSWGNQPQHF,TRBV11-3
CASSPGLAGRADTQYF,TRBV5-1
CASSAAGTSGYNEQFF,TRBV9
CASGLSGYGTGSTDTQYF,TRBV12-5
CASSLGLLVDTDTQYF,TRBV5-4
CASSFQDRDYGYTF,TRBV5-4
CASSLGAGQETQYF,TRBV4-2
CASSISRQDEEFF,TRBV2
CASSRGENEQFF,TRBV7-9